Included here is one TCR beta chain sequence, with context. Its antigen is undetermined. TCRdb re-called the RT-PCR reads through MiXCR, storing one row per CDR3 protein. Here the sample spans some 520,000 distinct CDR3 sequences, 15% to 20% being singletons. The sample belongs to a study of response to subunit inactivated influenza vaccine. CDR3 size: 16 residues. In germline, CDR1 is SGDLS, CDR2 YYNGEE. Trimming took 0 bases from V and 7 from J; bases not matched to a gene: 11. Study results and caveats: A suggestion made by the authors is that each seasonal influenza vaccination recruits few new T cells.

The sequence came from a man aged 50 to 69 who received an inactivated influenza vaccine. The sequenced sample was CD4+ T cells sorted from PBMCs, obtained 23 months after vaccination. The V and J genes are TRBV9 and TRBJ1-1, with TRBD1 identical over 8 bases. The CDR3 DNA follows: TGTGCCAGCAGCGTAGAGCCAGGGGGCGGATGGGTTGAAGCTTTCTTT. This gives the protein CASSVEPGGGWVEAFF.